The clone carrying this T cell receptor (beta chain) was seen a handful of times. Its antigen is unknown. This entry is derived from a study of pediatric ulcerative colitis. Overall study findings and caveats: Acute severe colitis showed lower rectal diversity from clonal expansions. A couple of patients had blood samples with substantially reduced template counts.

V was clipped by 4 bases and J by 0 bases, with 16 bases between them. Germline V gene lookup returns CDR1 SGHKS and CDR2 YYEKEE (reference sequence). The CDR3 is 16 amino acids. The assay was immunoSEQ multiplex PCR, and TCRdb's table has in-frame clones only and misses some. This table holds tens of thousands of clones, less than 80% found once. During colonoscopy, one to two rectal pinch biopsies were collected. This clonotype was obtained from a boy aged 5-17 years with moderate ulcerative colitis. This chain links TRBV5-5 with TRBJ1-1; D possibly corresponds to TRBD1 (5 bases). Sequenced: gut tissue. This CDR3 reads CASSPGRGNLNTEAFF. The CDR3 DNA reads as TGTGCCAGCAGCCCAGGTCGGGGCAACCTGAACACTGAAGCTTTCTTT.